This T cell receptor (beta chain) was sequenced in a study of T cell repertoires in cytomegalovirus infection. Whole-study context: Used in the study were CMV epitopes, some recently identified and HLA-C-restricted, others well-studied and HLA-B-restricted. It can be stated that public TCR beta signatures indicated CMV infection as well as a matching HLA type. Study-wide results and caveats: Adding up the frequency of public TCR beta families identified people who carried CMV plus the relevant HLA. Clonotype analysis showed dominance of the ex vivo response by HLA-C-restricted CMV-specific TCR beta clonotypes.

TCRdb re-analysed the reads in MiXCR, keeping a single row per CDR3 protein. Seen here are fewer than 130,000 distinct CDR3 sequences, around 40% observed once, and the top ten hold about three quarters. Germline assignment: CDR1 MGHRA and CDR2 YSYEKL. Trimming left V 0 bases short and J 7 bases short, with 10 bases between. This CDR3 spans 13 amino acids. This clonotype was counted between two and nine times. Its specificity is unknown. The sequencing here drew on CD8+ T cells from cultured PBMCs, taken from culture after CMV antigen stimulation. The rearrangement links TRBV4-1 to TRBJ2-7, with TRBD1 as a possible D gene (5 bases). This receptor was identified in a human donor in good health (CMV status not recorded). Some clones in this sample may be carry-over from other donors' samples. The CDR3 is CASSQEDTHEQYF. DNA for the CDR3: TGCGCCAGCAGCCAAGAGGACACTCATGAGCAGTACTTC.